These 8 T cell receptor beta chains were all obtained from the same sample, sequenced in a study of T cell responses to AZD1222 COVID-19 vaccine. The repertoire was sequenced with immunoSEQ multiplex PCR; TCRdb's copy has only in-frame clones and lacks some. The profile shows roughly 13,000 clones, roughly 80% of them singletons. Sequencing was performed on peripheral blood, taken 28 days after the second AZD1222 dose. The source is an adult who received the AZD1222 COVID-19 vaccine.

V gene TRBV19 combines with J gene TRBJ1-1; 10 nucleotides align to TRBD1. Germline trimming cut 6 bases from V and 5 bases from J; bases unmatched to any gene: 18. The CDR3 loop spans 18 amino acids. From germline, CDR1 is LNHDA and CDR2 SQIVND (reference sequence). The CDR3 protein is CASSPSADRGPTGTEAFF. DNA for the CDR3: TGTGCCAGTAGCCCGTCTGCCGACAGGGGGCCCACGGGGACTGAAGCTTTCTTT.

This CDR3 reads CSAGTSGGGGELFF. The DNA for the CDR3 is TGCAGCGCCGGGACTAGCGGGGGCGGCGGGGAGCTGTTTTTT. This rearrangement joins TRBV29-1 to TRBJ2-2; 14 bases line up with TRBD2. V dropped 7 bases and J dropped 7; count of bases not matched to a gene: 5. The CDR3 sequence is 14 residues long. Germline V gene data show CDR1 as SQVTM and CDR2 as ANQGSEA.

V and J are TRBV27 and TRBJ2-1; 15 bases agree with TRBD2. Germline V gene sequence: CDR1 MNHEY, CDR2 SMNVEV (reference sequence). Trimming removed 5 bases from V and 9 bases from J; junction bases left unmatched: 8. This CDR3 comprises 16 residues. The CDR3 nucleotides are TGTGCCAGCAGTCGTGGACTAGCGGGAGGGCCCCGTGAGCAGTTCTTC. The encoded protein is CASSRGLAGGPREQFF.

The CDR3 here is CASSRGGKGTDTQYF. For the CDR3, the DNA is TGCGCCAGCAGCCGTGGTGGCAAGGGTACAGATACGCAGTATTTT. The V and J genes are TRBV4-1 and TRBJ2-3; no firm D call. Trimming took 4 bases from V and 3 from J, leaving 14 bases between them. This CDR3 has 15 residues. Germline values: CDR1 MGHRA, CDR2 YSYEKL.

In its sample, this clone was seen a few times. The chain joins TRBV30 to TRBJ1-1; D unresolved. The CDR3 length is 14 residues. V was cut by 5 bases and J by 5 bases, with 18 bases left in between. Germline V lookup: CDR1 GTSNPN, CDR2 SVGIG (reference sequence). The chain's CDR3 is CAWCMDSLATEAFF. The CDR3, as DNA: TGTGCCTGGTGTATGGACTCGCTTGCGACTGAAGCTTTCTTT. Full variable domain (remainder filled in from reference TRBV30 and TRBJ1-1): SQTIHQWPATLVQPVGSPLSLECTVEGTSNPNLYWYRQAAGRGLQLLFYSVGIGQISSEVPQNLSASRPQDRQFILSSKKLLLSDSGFYLCAWCMDSLATEAFFGQGTRLTVV.

The genes are TRBV7-2 and TRBJ2-3; TRBD2 agrees at 7 bases. This CDR3 has 15 amino acids. Per the germline V gene, CDR1 is SGHTA and CDR2 is FQGNSA. V was pared by 2 bases and J by 1 base, with 3 bases of the junction left unmatched. The CDR3 spells CASSLRLAGTDTQYF. The CDR3, as DNA: TGTGCCAGCAGCTTAAGACTAGCAGGCACAGATACGCAGTATTTT.

The J gene is TRBJ2-5, the V gene TRBV5-1, with a possible D match to TRBD1 (6 bases). Germline CDR1 SGHRS, CDR2 YFSETQ. V was pared by 0 bases and J by 1 base, with 7 bases between. CDR3 length equals 14 residues. CDR3 sequence: CASSLATGQETQYF. CDR3 in DNA: TGCGCCAGCAGCTTGGCGACAGGCCAAGAGACCCAGTACTTC.

V and J are TRBV3-1 (or the pseudogene TRBV3-2) and TRBJ2-7, with D uncertain. The V end lost 5 bases, the J end lost 0 bases, and 5 bases lay between the germline ends. This CDR3 region has 12 residues. CDR1 and CDR2 (germline): LGHDT, YNNKEL (reference sequence). CDR3 in amino acids: CASSWSSYEQYF. The DNA of the CDR3 is TGTGCCAGCAGCTGGAGCTCCTACGAGCAGTACTTC.